This is a list of T cell receptor beta chains from one sample in a study of identical twins. TCRdb re-called the 5' RACE reads with MiXCR, one entry per CDR3 protein. The data hold about 470,000 distinct CDR3 sequences, with 24% observed a single time. These sequences were also reported in another study, on T cells expressing NK-cell markers.

The sample taken for sequencing was CD4+ T cells sorted from blood. Every receptor here comes from a woman between 18 and 29 years old in good health. CDR3s include the opening cysteine and the closing phenylalanine or tryptophan. A D gene is named only where the DNA matches it firmly. Part of the rows lack a size; the others show once, few, many or a class for expanded clones.

v_call: TRBV6-2/TRBV6-3
j_call: TRBJ2-1
d_call: TRBD2
clone_size: .
cdr3_aa: CASRPGLAGGLSSYNEQFF
cdr3_nt: TGTGCCAGCAGACCCGGACTAGCGGGAGGGTTGAGCTCCTACAATGAGCAGTTCTTC

v_call: TRBV29-1
j_call: TRBJ1-1
d_call: TRBD1
clone_size: .
cdr3_aa: CSVGDRGDTEAFF
cdr3_nt: TGCAGCGTAGGAGACAGGGGAGACACTGAAGCTTTCTTT

v_call: TRBV29-1
j_call: TRBJ1-1
d_call: .
clone_size: .
cdr3_aa: CSATGQLNTEAFF
cdr3_nt: TGCAGCGCCACCGGACAGTTAAACACTGAAGCTTTCTTT

v_call: TRBV5-1
j_call: TRBJ2-3
d_call: .
clone_size: many
cdr3_aa: CASRELPSTDTQYF
cdr3_nt: TGCGCCAGCCGAGAGCTCCCCAGCACAGATACGCAGTATTTT

v_call: TRBV20-1
j_call: TRBJ2-7
d_call: TRBD2
clone_size: .
cdr3_aa: CSSTSRPGTSLYEQYF
cdr3_nt: TGCAGTTCCACCTCGAGGCCCGGGACTAGTCTCTACGAGCAGTACTTC

v_call: TRBV4-2
j_call: TRBJ1-3
d_call: .
clone_size: many
cdr3_aa: CASSQRGSTGNTIYF
cdr3_nt: TGTGCCAGCAGCCAACGCGGGAGCACTGGAAACACCATATATTTT

v_call: TRBV29-1
j_call: TRBJ2-1
d_call: .
clone_size: .
cdr3_aa: CSGFYHNEQFF
cdr3_nt: TGCAGCGGGTTCTACCACAATGAGCAGTTCTTC

v_call: TRBV6-1
j_call: TRBJ1-1
d_call: .
clone_size: .
cdr3_aa: CASSEVGGEAEAFF
cdr3_nt: TGTGCCAGCAGTGAAGTGGGGGGGGAGGCTGAAGCTTTCTTT

v_call: TRBV20-1
j_call: TRBJ2-3
d_call: TRBD2
clone_size: .
cdr3_aa: CSAVFPSGRSSTDTQYF
cdr3_nt: TGCAGTGCTGTATTCCCTAGCGGGAGGTCGAGCACAGATACGCAGTATTTT

v_call: TRBV20-1
j_call: TRBJ2-5
d_call: TRBD1
clone_size: few
cdr3_aa: CSASGRGQEETQYF
cdr3_nt: TGCAGTGCTAGCGGCAGGGGGCAGGAGGAGACCCAGTACTTC

v_call: TRBV11-2
j_call: TRBJ2-1
d_call: .
clone_size: once
cdr3_aa: CASTPGSSGLYNEQFF
cdr3_nt: TGTGCCAGCACCCCGGGGAGTAGCGGCCTCTACAATGAGCAGTTCTTC

v_call: TRBV12-3/TRBV12-4
j_call: TRBJ1-6
d_call: .
clone_size: many
cdr3_aa: CASSFQVMDNSPLHF
cdr3_nt: TGTGCCAGCAGTTTCCAGGTGATGGATAATTCACCCCTCCACTTT